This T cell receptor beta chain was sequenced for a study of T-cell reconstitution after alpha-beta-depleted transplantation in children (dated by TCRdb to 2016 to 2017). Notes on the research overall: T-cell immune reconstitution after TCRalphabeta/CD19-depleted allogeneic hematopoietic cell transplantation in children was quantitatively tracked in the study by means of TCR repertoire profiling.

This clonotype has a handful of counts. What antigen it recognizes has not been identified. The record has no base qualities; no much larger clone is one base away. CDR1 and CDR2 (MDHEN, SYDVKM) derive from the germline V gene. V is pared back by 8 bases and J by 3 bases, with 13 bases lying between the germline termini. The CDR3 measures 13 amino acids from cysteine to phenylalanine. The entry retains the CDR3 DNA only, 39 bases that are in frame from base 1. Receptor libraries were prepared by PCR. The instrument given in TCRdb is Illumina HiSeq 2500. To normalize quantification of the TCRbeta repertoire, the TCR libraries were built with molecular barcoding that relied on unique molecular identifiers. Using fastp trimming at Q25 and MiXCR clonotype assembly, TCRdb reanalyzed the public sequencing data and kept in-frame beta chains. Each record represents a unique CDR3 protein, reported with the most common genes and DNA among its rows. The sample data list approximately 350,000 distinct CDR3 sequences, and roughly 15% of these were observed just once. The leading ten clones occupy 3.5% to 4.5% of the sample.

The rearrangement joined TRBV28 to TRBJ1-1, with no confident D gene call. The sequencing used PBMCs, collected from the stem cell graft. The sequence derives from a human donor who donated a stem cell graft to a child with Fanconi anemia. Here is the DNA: TGTGCCAGCGGGCGGGGAAGGTACACTGAAGCTTTCTTT. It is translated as CASGRGRYTEAFF.